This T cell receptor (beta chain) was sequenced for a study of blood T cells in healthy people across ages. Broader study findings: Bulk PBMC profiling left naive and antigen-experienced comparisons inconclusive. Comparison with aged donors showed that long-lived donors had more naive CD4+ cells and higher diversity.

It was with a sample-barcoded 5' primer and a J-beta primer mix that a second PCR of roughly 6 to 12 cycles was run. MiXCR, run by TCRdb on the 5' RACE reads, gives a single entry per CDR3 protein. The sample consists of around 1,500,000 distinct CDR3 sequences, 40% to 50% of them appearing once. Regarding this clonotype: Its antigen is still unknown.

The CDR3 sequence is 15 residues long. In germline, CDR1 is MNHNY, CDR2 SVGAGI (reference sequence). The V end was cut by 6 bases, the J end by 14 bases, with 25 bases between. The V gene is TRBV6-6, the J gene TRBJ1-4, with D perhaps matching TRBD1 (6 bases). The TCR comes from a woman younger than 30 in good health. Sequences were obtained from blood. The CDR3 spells CASRDSQGGFPVLFF. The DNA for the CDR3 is TGTGCCAGCAGAGACTCACAGGGTGGATTCCCGGTTCTGTTTTTT.